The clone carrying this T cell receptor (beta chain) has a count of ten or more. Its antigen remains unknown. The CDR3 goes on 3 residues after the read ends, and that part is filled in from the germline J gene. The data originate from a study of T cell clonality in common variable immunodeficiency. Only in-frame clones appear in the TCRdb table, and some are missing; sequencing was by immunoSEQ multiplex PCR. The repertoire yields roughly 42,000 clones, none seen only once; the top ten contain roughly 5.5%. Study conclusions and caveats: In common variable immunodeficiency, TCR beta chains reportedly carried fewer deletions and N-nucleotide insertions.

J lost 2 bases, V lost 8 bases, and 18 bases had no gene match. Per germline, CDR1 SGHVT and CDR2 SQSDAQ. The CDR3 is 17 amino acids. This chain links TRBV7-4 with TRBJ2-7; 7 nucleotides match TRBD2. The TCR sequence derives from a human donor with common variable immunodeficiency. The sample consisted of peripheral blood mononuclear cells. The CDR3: CASYYDEIAGQTYEQYF. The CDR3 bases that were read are TGTGCCAGCTATTACGATGAGATAGCGGGTCAGACCTACGAG.